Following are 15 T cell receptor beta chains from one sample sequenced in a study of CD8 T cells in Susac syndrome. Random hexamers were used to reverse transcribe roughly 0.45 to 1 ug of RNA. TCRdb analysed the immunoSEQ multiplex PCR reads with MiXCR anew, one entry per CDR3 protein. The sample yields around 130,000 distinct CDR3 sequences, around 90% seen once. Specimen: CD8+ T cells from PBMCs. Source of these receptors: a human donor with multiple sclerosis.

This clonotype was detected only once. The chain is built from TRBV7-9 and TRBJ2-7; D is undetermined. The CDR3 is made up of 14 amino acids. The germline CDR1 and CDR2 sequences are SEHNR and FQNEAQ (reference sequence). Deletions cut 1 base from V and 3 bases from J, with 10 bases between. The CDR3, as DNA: TGTGCCAGCAGCTTAGTCGAACGCGACTACGAGCAGTACTTC. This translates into CASSLVERDYEQYF.

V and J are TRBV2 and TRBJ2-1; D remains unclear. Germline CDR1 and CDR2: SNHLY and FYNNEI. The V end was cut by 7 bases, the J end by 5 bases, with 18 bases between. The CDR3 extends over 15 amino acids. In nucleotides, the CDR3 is TGTGCCAGCAAGGGCCCTCTTGATTGGGACAATGAGCAGTTCTTC. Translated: CASKGPLDWDNEQFF.

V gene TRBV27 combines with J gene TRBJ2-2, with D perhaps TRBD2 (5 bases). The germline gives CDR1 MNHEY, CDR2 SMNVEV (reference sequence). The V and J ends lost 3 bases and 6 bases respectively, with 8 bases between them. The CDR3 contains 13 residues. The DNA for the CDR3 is TGTGCCAGCAGTTTTCCTAGCTCCGGGGAGCTGTTTTTT. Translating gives CASSFPSSGELFF.

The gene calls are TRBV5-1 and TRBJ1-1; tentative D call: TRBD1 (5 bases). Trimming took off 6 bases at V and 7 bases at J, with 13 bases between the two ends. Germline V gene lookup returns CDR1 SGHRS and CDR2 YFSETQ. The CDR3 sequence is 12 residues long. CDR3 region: CASKGEGIEAFF. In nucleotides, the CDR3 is TGCGCCAGCAAAGGGGAGGGGATTGAAGCTTTCTTT.

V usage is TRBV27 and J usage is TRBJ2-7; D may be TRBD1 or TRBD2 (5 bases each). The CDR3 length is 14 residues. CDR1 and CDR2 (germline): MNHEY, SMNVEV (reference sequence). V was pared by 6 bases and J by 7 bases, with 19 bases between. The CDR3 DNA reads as TGTGCCAGCAGGGCCAACAGGTCCCCGGGGGAGCAGTACTTC. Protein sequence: CASRANRSPGEQYF.

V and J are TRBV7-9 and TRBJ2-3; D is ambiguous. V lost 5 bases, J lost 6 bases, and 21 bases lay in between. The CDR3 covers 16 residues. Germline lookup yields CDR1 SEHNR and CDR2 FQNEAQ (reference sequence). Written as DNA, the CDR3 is TGTGCCAGCAGCCAACCGGGCAGAGGACGAAGGGATACGCAGTATTTT. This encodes CASSQPGRGRRDTQYF. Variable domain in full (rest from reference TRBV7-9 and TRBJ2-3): DTGVSQNPRHKITKRGQNVTFRCDPISEHNRLYWYRQTLGQGPEFLTYFQNEAQLEKSRLLSDRFSAERPKGSFSTLEIQRTEQGDSAMYLCASSQPGRGRRDTQYFGPGTRLTVL.

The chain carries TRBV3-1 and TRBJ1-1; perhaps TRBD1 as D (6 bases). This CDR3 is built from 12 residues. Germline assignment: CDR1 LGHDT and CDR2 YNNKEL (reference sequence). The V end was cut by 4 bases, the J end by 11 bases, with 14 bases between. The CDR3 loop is CASSPGDQGAFF. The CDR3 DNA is TGTGCCAGCAGCCCGGGGGACCAGGGGGCTTTCTTT.

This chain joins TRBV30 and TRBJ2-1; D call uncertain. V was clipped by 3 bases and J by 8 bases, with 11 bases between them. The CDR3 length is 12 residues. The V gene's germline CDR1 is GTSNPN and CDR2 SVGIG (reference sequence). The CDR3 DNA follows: TGTGCCTGGAGGAGACAAAACGATGAGCAGTTCTTC. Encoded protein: CAWRRQNDEQFF.

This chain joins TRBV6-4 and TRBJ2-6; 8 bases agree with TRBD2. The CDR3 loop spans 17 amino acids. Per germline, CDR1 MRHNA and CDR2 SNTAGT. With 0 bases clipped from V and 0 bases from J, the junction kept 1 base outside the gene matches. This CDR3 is CASSDSTSGSGANVLTF. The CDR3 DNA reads TGTGCCAGCAGTGACTCAACTAGCGGCTCTGGGGCCAACGTCCTGACTTTC.

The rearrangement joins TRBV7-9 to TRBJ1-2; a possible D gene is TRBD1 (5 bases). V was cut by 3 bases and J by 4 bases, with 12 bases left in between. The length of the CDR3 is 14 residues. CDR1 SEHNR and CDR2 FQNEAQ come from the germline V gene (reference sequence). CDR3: CASSLTEPFYGYTF. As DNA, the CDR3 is TGTGCCAGCAGCTTGACAGAACCCTTCTATGGCTACACCTTC.

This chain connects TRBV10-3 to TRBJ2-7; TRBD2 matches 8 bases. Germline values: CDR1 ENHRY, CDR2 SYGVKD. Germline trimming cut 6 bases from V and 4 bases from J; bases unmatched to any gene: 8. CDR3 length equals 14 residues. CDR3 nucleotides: TGTGCCATCAGCACGGGAGGGCCAGGGTACGAGCAGTACTTC. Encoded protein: CAISTGGPGYEQYF.

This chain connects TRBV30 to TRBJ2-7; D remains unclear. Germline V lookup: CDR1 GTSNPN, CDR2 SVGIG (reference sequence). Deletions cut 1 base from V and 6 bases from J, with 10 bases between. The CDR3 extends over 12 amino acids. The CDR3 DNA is TGTGCCTGGAGTGCGCACCGTGCCGAGCAGTACTTC. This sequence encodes CAWSAHRAEQYF. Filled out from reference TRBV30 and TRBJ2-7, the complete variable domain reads SQTIHQWPATLVQPVGSPLSLECTVEGTSNPNLYWYRQAAGRGLQLLFYSVGIGQISSEVPQNLSASRPQDRQFILSSKKLLLSDSGFYLCAWSAHRAEQYFGPGTRLTVT.

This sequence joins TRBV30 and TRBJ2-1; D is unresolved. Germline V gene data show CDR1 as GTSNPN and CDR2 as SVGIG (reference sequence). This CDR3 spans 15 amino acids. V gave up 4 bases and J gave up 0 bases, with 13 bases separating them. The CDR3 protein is CAWNTELSSYNEQFF. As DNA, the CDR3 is TGTGCCTGGAACACGGAGCTCTCCTCCTACAATGAGCAGTTCTTC.

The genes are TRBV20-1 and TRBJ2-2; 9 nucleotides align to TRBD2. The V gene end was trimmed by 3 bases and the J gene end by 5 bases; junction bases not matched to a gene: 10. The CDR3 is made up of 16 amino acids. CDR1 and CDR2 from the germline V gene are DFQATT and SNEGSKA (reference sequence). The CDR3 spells CSARPLAGDWTGELFF. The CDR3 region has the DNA TGCAGTGCTAGGCCCTTAGCGGGAGACTGGACCGGGGAGCTGTTTTTT.

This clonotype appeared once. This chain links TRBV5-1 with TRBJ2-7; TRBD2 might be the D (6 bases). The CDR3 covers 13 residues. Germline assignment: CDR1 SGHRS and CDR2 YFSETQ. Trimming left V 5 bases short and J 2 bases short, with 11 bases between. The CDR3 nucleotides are TGCGCCAGCAGGGAGGGCGATACCTACGAGCAGTACTTC. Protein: CASREGDTYEQYF.